The sequence of this T cell receptor (beta chain) was determined in a study of cytotoxic CD8 clonotypes in ibrutinib-treated CLL. Points from the study as a whole: Few clonotypes were public, and these shrank or held steady under treatment.

Using immunoSEQ multiplex PCR, the repertoire was profiled, and TCRdb retains in-frame clones only, with some absent. The sample holds approximately 200,000 clones, 55% to 85% seen once. Trimming took 1 base from V and 6 from J, leaving 11 bases between them. CDR3 size: 14 residues. Germline loops: CDR1 MGHRA, CDR2 YSYEKL. With respect to this clone: Antigen specificity is unknown.

This clonotype was obtained from a human donor with chronic lymphocytic leukemia. Sequencing used PBMCs, obtained after 24 months of ibrutinib treatment. V usage is TRBV4-1 and J usage is TRBJ2-3; no definite D call. CDR3 loop: CASSQASRDDTQYF. In nucleotides, the CDR3 is TGCGCCAGCAGCCAAGCTAGTAGAGATGATACGCAGTATTTT.